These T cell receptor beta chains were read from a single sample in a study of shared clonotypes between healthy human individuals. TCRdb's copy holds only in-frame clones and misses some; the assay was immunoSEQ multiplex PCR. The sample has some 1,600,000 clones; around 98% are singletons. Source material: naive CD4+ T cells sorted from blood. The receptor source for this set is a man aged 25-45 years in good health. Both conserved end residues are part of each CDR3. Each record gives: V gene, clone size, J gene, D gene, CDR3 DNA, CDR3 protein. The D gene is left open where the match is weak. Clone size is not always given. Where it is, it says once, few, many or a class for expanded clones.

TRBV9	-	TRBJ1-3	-	TGTGCCAGCAAGACAGACTCTGGAAACACCATATATTTT	CASKTDSGNTIYF
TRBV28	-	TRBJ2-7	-	TGTGCCAGCAGCCAATACGAGCAGTACTTC	CASSQYEQYF
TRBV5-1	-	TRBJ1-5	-	TGCGCCAGCAGCTTGGAAGGGATAGGGAATCAGCCCCAGCATTTT	CASSLEGIGNQPQHF
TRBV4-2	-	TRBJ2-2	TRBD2	TGTGCCAGCAGCCTCGAGGGACTAGCGGGAGGCATCACCGGGGAGCTGTTTTTT	CASSLEGLAGGITGELFF
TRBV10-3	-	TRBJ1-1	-	TGTGCCATCAGGAGGGTAGATGACACTGAAGCTTTCTTT	CAIRRVDDTEAFF
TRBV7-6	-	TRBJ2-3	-	TGTGCCAGCAGCTTAGTTTGGCTAGACGCAAAATCCCCTAGCACAGATACGCAGTATTTT	CASSLVWLDAKSPSTDTQYF
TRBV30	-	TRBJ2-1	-	TGTGCCTGGAGTGCCCCGTTAGGGCGGGGAGGGGGGAATGAGCAGTTCTTC	CAWSAPLGRGGGNEQFF
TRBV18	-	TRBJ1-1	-	TGTGCCAGCTCACCCGTCGGGTTCACTGAAGCTTTCTTT	CASSPVGFTEAFF
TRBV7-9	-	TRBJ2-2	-	TGTGCCAGCAGCTTAGCTTTTGGCTCCACGAACACCGGGGAGCTGTTTTTT	CASSLAFGSTNTGELFF
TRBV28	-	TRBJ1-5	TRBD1	TGTGCCAGCAGTTGGGGTTGGACAGGGTCGGGGACTAGCAATCAGCCCCAGCATTTT	CASSWGWTGSGTSNQPQHF
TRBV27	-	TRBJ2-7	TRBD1	TGTGCCAGCAGAAAACCGGGACAGGGAACCTACGAGCAGTACTTC	CASRKPGQGTYEQYF
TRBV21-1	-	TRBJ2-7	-	TGTGCCAGCAGCAACGGCTTGGGTGAGCGCCCCTACGAGCAGTACTTC	CASSNGLGERPYEQYF
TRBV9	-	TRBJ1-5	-	TGTGCCAGCAGCGCAGTCGGGGGGGTCAATCAGCCCCAGCATTTT	CASSAVGGVNQPQHF
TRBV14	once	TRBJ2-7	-	TGTGCCAGCAGCCTTTTAGACGGAAGCTCCTACGAGCAGTACTTC	CASSLLDGSSYEQYF
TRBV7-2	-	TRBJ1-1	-	TGTGCCAGCAGCCTCCAGGGGTCGAACACTGAAGCTTTCTTT	CASSLQGSNTEAFF
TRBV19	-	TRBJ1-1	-	TGTGCCAGTAGTACCGCCGTGGCTGAAGCTTTCTTT	CASSTAVAEAFF
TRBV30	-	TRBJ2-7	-	TGTGCCTGGAGTTTTAGGCTGCTTAGCTCCTACGAGCAGTACTTC	CAWSFRLLSSYEQYF
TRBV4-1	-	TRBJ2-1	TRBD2	TGCGCCAGCAGCCAAGGTCAGCGGGAGCTTGATGAGCAGTTCTTC	CASSQGQRELDEQFF
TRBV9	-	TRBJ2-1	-	TGTGCCAGCAGCGTAGAACAGTTAGGGATCGATGAGCAGTTCTTC	CASSVEQLGIDEQFF
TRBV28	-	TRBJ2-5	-	TGTGCCAGCAGTTATCCTGCCGGGGGTGGGGAGACCCAGTACTTC	CASSYPAGGGETQYF
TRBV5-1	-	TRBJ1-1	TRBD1	TGCGCCAGCAGCTCGGGACAGTCAGGCATAGGGACTGAAGCTTTCTTT	CASSSGQSGIGTEAFF
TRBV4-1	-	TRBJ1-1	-	TGCGCCAGCAGCCAAGAGGTGACAGGAGTGAACACTGAAGCTTTCTTT	CASSQEVTGVNTEAFF
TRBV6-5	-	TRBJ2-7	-	TGTGCCAGCAGCCGGACAGCTTACAACTACGAGCAGTACTTC	CASSRTAYNYEQYF
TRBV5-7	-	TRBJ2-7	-	TGTGCCAGCAGCTATGGTAGGGTTGCCCGCCAGGGCTCAACCTACGAGCAGTACTTC	CASSYGRVARQGSTYEQYF
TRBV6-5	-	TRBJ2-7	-	TGTGCCAGCACCCCCATGGCCGGAGCCTACGAGCAGTACTTC	CASTPMAGAYEQYF
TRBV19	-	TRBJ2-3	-	TGTGCCAGTAGTCCTCCTAGAGATCGGTCTGGCACAGATACGCAGTATTTT	CASSPPRDRSGTDTQYF
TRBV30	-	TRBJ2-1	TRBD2	TGTGCCTCATTCCGAGGCGGGGGTGAGCAGTTCTTC	CASFRGGGEQFF
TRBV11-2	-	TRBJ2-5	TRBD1	TGTGCCAGCAGCGTTCGACAGGGCGAACAAGAGACCCAGTACTTC	CASSVRQGEQETQYF
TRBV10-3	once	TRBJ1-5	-	TGTGCCATCAGTGAAAGACAAAGCAATCAGCCCCAGCATTTT	CAISERQSNQPQHF
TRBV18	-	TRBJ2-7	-	TGTGCCAGCAGGGGGCGACAGGGAGGGACCTACGAGCAGTACTTC	CASRGRQGGTYEQYF
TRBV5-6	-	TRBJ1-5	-	TGTGCCAGCAGCTTACACAGACTCTCCATAAATCAGCCCCAGCATTTT	CASSLHRLSINQPQHF
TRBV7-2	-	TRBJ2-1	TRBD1	TGTGCCAGCCAAACCGGGACAGCCTACAATGAGCAGTTCTTC	CASQTGTAYNEQFF
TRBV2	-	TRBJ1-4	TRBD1	TGTGCCAGCAGTGGGTTGACAGGGGATGAAAAACTGTTTTTT	CASSGLTGDEKLFF
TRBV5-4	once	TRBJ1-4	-	TGTGCCAGCAGCTTGGGTGACGGGCGTGCTGGGATAAAACTGTTTTTT	CASSLGDGRAGIKLFF
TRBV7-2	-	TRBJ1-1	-	TGTGCCAGCAGCTTATCGCTAAGACAGGACATGAACACTGAAGCTTTCTTT	CASSLSLRQDMNTEAFF
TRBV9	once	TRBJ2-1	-	TGTGCCAGCAGCGTCCCAGGGGGGAGCGGGACAATATACAATGAGCAGTTCTTC	CASSVPGGSGTIYNEQFF
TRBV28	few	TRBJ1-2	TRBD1	TGTGCCAGCAGTGGGACAGGGGCTAACTATGGCTACACCTTC	CASSGTGANYGYTF
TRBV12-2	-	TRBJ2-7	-	TGTGCAAGTCGCTTAGCGATGGTTGACAGGGGGATCGACGAGCAGTACTTC	CASRLAMVDRGIDEQYF
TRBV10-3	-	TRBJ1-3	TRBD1	TGTGCCATCAGTGAGAGGGTCAGGGGGCAAGGAAACACCATATATTTT	CAISERVRGQGNTIYF
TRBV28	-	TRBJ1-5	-	TGTGCCAGCAGTCGACGGCCGCGGCGTCAGCCCCAGCATTTT	CASSRRPRRQPQHF
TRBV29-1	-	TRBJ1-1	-	TGCAGCGTTGAAGTAGACAGGTCCCCCACTGAAGCTTTCTTT	CSVEVDRSPTEAFF
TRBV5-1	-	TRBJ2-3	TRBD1	TGCGCCAGCAGCTTCCGGGACAGGGGGCTGCGCACAGATACGCAGTATTTT	CASSFRDRGLRTDTQYF
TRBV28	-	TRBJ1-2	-	TGTGCCAGCAGTGGGGGATTGGGCTATGGCTACACCTTC	CASSGGLGYGYTF